Listed here are 9 T cell receptor beta chains from one sample, sequenced in a study of cytotoxic CD8 clonotypes in ibrutinib-treated CLL. This table comes from immunoSEQ multiplex PCR, and its TCRdb copy is limited to in-frame clones, with some not included. Among around 150,000 clones listed, 88% were seen once. The specimen comprised PBMCs, sampled at disease progression, from a patient treated with ibrutinib. These receptor sequences come from a human donor with chronic lymphocytic leukemia.

The J gene is TRBJ2-7, the V gene TRBV19, with 13 bases identical to TRBD2. The CDR3 totals 16 residues. The J segment lost 4 bases and the V segment lost 6 bases, leaving 9 bases of the junction unmatched. The V gene's germline CDR1 is LNHDA and CDR2 SQIVND (reference sequence). In DNA form, the CDR3 reads TGTGCCAGTAGGGGAGGACTAGCGGGAGTGTGTTACGAGCAGTACTTC. As protein: CASRGGLAGVCYEQYF.

V is TRBV5-1 and J is TRBJ2-7, with TRBD2 matching 8 bases. CDR3 length: 15 residues. With 0 bases clipped from V and 0 bases from J, the junction kept 2 bases outside the gene matches. CDR1 SGHRS and CDR2 YFSETQ come from the germline V gene. The CDR3 sequence is CASSLASGFSYEQYF. The CDR3 coding sequence is TGCGCCAGCAGCTTGGCTAGCGGGTTCTCCTACGAGCAGTACTTC.

The CDR3 loop reads CASSLESSGRNEQFF. The CDR3 region has the DNA TGTGCCAGCAGCTTAGAGTCTAGCGGGAGGAATGAGCAGTTCTTC. The V call is TRBV11-3, the J call TRBJ2-1, with TRBD2 matching 11 bases. CDR3 length: 15 amino acids. The J segment lost 7 bases and the V segment lost 0 bases, leaving 2 bases of the junction unmatched. From germline, CDR1 is SGHNT and CDR2 YENEEA.

In this sample, this clone turned up once. The CDR3 here is CAISEPKMAGPTDMGTYEQYF. CDR3 bases: TGTGCCATCAGTGAGCCTAAAATGGCAGGACCCACCGATATGGGAACCTACGAGCAGTACTTC. The gene calls are TRBV10-3 and TRBJ2-7; D is undetermined. The CDR3 is made up of 21 amino acids. Trimming cost V 2 bases and J 2 bases, with 31 bases left between them. Per the germline V gene, CDR1 is ENHRY and CDR2 is SYGVKD.

This chain connects TRBV5-1 to TRBJ2-1; no firm D call. The CDR3 runs 11 residues. The V gene lost 1 base and the J gene lost 9 bases, with 5 bases spanning the gap. Germline V gene sequence: CDR1 SGHRS, CDR2 YFSETQ. CDR3 DNA sequence: TGCGCCAGCAGCTTGCGCATTGAGCAGTTCTTC. Translated: CASSLRIEQFF.

The V and J genes are TRBV7-9 and TRBJ1-5; D gene unclear. The CDR3 length is 14 residues. V was pared by 1 base and J by 4 bases, with 8 bases between. Germline lookup yields CDR1 SEHNR and CDR2 FQNEAQ (reference sequence). The CDR3: CASSLDRWNQPQHF. The CDR3 DNA is TGTGCCAGCAGCTTAGACCGGTGGAATCAGCCCCAGCATTTT.

About this clone: The sample has other DNA sequences that encode this CDR3 too. The V and J genes are TRBV6-5 and TRBJ2-7; 13 bases agree with TRBD2. CDR1 is MNHEY, CDR2 SVGAGI, per germline. The junction had 0 bases not matched to a gene; V was cut back by 0 bases and J by 4 bases. The CDR3 loop spans 15 amino acids. CDR3 DNA sequence: TGTGCCAGCAGTTACTCGGGACTAGCGGGATACGAGCAGTACTTC. Its protein is CASSYSGLAGYEQYF.

This chain connects TRBV18 to TRBJ1-1; D ambiguous. Trimming shortened V by 1 base and J by 0 bases, and 18 bases separated the two germline ends. The germline V gene encodes CDR1 KGHSH and CDR2 LQKENI. This CDR3 spans 18 amino acids. The DNA for the CDR3 is TGTGCCAGCTCACCACTAGTCCCCAGAGACACTATGAACACTGAAGCTTTCTTT. It translates to CASSPLVPRDTMNTEAFF. Full variable domain (missing parts from reference TRBV18 and TRBJ1-1): NAGVMQNPRHLVRRRGQEARLRCSPMKGHSHVYWYRQLPEEGLKFMVYLQKENIIDESGMPKERFSAEFPKEGPSILRIQQVVRGDSAAYFCASSPLVPRDTMNTEAFFGQGTRLTVV.

The chain employs TRBV5-1 and TRBJ2-7; no clear D. V lost 5 bases to trimming and J lost 3 bases, with 18 bases between them. The germline CDR1 and CDR2 sequences are SGHRS and YFSETQ. The CDR3 loop spans 15 amino acids. CDR3: CASSQERRPDYEQYF. In DNA form, the CDR3 reads TGCGCCAGCAGTCAGGAACGGAGACCCGACTACGAGCAGTACTTC.